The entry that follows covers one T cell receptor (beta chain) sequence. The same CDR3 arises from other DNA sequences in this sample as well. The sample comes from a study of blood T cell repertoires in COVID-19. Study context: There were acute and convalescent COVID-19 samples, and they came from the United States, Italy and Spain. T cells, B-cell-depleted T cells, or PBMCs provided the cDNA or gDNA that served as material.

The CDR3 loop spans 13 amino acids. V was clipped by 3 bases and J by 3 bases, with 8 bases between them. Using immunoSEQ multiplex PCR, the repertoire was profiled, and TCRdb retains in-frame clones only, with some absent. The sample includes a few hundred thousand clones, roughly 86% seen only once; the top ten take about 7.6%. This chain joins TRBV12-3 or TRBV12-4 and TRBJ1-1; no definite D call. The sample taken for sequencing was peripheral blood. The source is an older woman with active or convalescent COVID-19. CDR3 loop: CASSLEEDTEAFF. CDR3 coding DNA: TGTGCCAGCAGTTTGGAGGAGGACACTGAAGCTTTCTTT.